This record looks at one T cell receptor (beta chain) sequence and its context. Per the germline V gene, CDR1 is SGHRS and CDR2 is YFSETQ. This CDR3 region has 15 residues. Per-sample PBMC isolation yielded at least 6 million cells. This sample was taken from a study of blood T cells in healthy people across ages. It was with a sample-barcoded 5' primer and a J-beta primer mix that a second PCR of about 7 to 12 cycles was run. MiXCR, run by TCRdb on the 5' RACE reads, gives a single entry per CDR3 protein. The sample yields about 1.5 million distinct CDR3 sequences, 40% to 45% seen once. The TCR sequence derives from a woman aged 18-35 years in good health. This chain connects TRBV5-1 to TRBJ2-7, with 9 bases identical to TRBD1. The J call may be mistaken, given a closer DNA end match to TRBJ2-5. Sequenced material: blood. The CDR3 DNA is TGCGCCAGCAGCGGAACAGGGGGCGCGAGGGAGACCCAGTACTTC. Translating gives CASSGTGGARETQYF.